Following are 19 T cell receptor beta chains from one sample sequenced in a study of shared clonotypes between healthy human individuals. Naive-designated CD8 cells lacked CD45RO, were positively enriched for CCR7, and omitted terminally differentiated effector memory CD45RA+ cells. Some clones are missing from TCRdb's copy, which holds only in-frame ones; the method was immunoSEQ multiplex PCR. The sample consists of millions of clones, about 93% of them appearing once. The sample taken for sequencing was naive CD8+ T cells from PBMCs. These receptors all stem from a man between 18 and 35 years old in good health. Some clones in this sample may be carry-over from other donors' samples.

As concerns this clone: In the same sample, other DNA sequences code for this CDR3. The rearrangement uses TRBV28 and TRBJ2-5; no definite D call. The CDR3 spans 13 residues. CDR1 and CDR2 (germline): MDHEN, SYDVKM. V lost 3 bases, J lost 2 bases, and 7 bases lay in between. As DNA, the CDR3 is TGTGCCAGCAGTTTGGGCGGACAAGAGACCCAGTACTTC. The encoded protein is CASSLGGQETQYF.

This clone came up once. The V gene is TRBV5-6, the J gene TRBJ1-1; a possible D gene is TRBD1 (6 bases). The CDR3 runs to 15 residues. The ends were cut back, 4 bases at V and 1 base at J, with 14 bases in the middle. Germline V lookup: CDR1 SGHDT, CDR2 YYEEEE. The CDR3 DNA reads as TGTGCCAGCAGCCCCGGGGGGGGCGGGAACACTGAAGCTTTCTTT. It specifies CASSPGGGGNTEAFF.

The V and J genes are TRBV5-1 and TRBJ1-1; D is unresolved. The CDR3 has 15 amino acids. V lost 3 bases and J lost 5, with 17 bases in between. Germline-derived CDR1 and CDR2 are SGHRS and YFSETQ. CDR3 sequence: CASSSLTNLGTEAFF. The CDR3 DNA reads TGCGCCAGCAGCTCCCTGACCAACTTGGGGACTGAAGCTTTCTTT.

The rearrangement uses TRBV4-3 and TRBJ2-1; no reliable D call. The CDR3 contains 16 residues. Trimming shortened V by 0 bases and J by 6 bases, and 15 bases separated the two germline ends. Germline loops: CDR1 LGHNA, CDR2 YSLEER. CDR3 DNA: TGCGCCAGCAGCCAAGATCCCCCACCAGAATTCAATGAGCAGTTCTTC. This gives the protein CASSQDPPPEFNEQFF.

Of note for this clone: Within the sample, other DNA sequences also encode this same CDR3. The chain recombines TRBV27 with TRBJ2-3; D is perhaps TRBD2 (5 bases). V dropped 3 bases and J dropped 2 bases, with 9 bases sitting between them. Germline V gene sequence: CDR1 MNHEY, CDR2 SMNVEV (reference sequence). The CDR3 loop spans 14 amino acids. This CDR3 is CASSFGSLTDTQYF. CDR3 DNA: TGTGCCAGCAGTTTTGGGAGCCTCACAGATACGCAGTATTTT.

The rearrangement uses TRBV28 and TRBJ1-2; the D gene is possibly TRBD1 (6 bases). Trimming cost V 8 bases and J 1 base, with 11 bases left between them. CDR1 and CDR2 (germline): MDHEN, SYDVKM. There are 13 residues in the CDR3. The CDR3 DNA reads TGTGCCAGCTTGGACAGAGTTAACTATGGCTACACCTTC. This sequence encodes CASLDRVNYGYTF.

This chain uses TRBV11-2 with TRBJ2-5; TRBD2 aligns across 8 bases. Trimming cost V 1 base and J 0 bases; bases outside gene matches: 4. The CDR3 spans 16 residues. CDR1 is SGHAT, CDR2 FQNNGV, per germline. The CDR3 nucleotides read TGTGCCAGCAGCTTAGTAGCGGGGAGAGACCAAGAGACCCAGTACTTC. It encodes CASSLVAGRDQETQYF.

The V gene is TRBV27, the J gene TRBJ2-1; weak D call: TRBD1 (5 bases). The germline gives CDR1 MNHEY, CDR2 SMNVEV (reference sequence). The length of the CDR3 is 15 residues. V gave up 6 bases and J gave up 2 bases, with 14 bases separating them. The CDR3 region is CASRPLGPPYNEQFF. DNA for the CDR3: TGTGCCAGCAGACCCCTGGGGCCCCCCTACAATGAGCAGTTCTTC.

This chain links TRBV7-7 with TRBJ1-4; D not resolved. The germline gives CDR1 SSHAT, CDR2 FNYEAQ (reference sequence). The CDR3 sequence is 14 residues long. V lost 1 base, J lost 7 bases, and 10 bases lay in between. The CDR3 here is CASSLGPWSEKLFF. The CDR3 DNA follows: TGTGCCAGCAGCTTAGGGCCATGGAGTGAAAAACTGTTTTTT.

The genes are TRBV27 and TRBJ2-1, with D possibly TRBD1 on 6 matching bases. This CDR3 is 14 amino acids long. CDR1 is MNHEY, CDR2 SMNVEV, per germline (reference sequence). V shed 6 bases and J shed 7 bases, with 16 bases lying between them. The CDR3 nucleotides read TGTGCCAGCAGAGGCCGTCCGGGGACAAATGAGCAGTTCTTC. Amino acids: CASRGRPGTNEQFF.

The chain couples TRBV19 to TRBJ2-7, with a tentative D call TRBD1 (6 bases). V lost 3 bases to trimming and J lost 3 bases, with 18 bases between them. Looked up from germline, CDR1 is LNHDA and CDR2 is SQIVND (reference sequence). This CDR3 has 16 residues. The CDR3 reads CASSMIRSGAGYEQYF. CDR3 nucleotide sequence: TGTGCCAGTAGTATGATCAGGTCAGGGGCAGGCTACGAGCAGTACTTC. Filled out from reference TRBV19 and TRBJ2-7, the complete variable domain reads DGGITQSPKYLFRKEGQNVTLSCEQNLNHDAMYWYRQDPGQGLRLIYYSQIVNDFQKGDIAEGYSVSREKKESFPLTVTSAQKNPTAFYLCASSMIRSGAGYEQYFGPGTRLTVT.

The gene calls are TRBV28 and TRBJ2-7, with D perhaps being TRBD1 or TRBD2 (5 bases each). This CDR3 region has 17 residues. Deletions cut 3 bases from V and 6 bases from J, with 24 bases between. Germline V gives CDR1 MDHEN, CDR2 SYDVKM. Written as DNA, the CDR3 is TGTGCCAGCAGTTTCCGGGGCTCAATCTTAGTGTTGGGCGAGCAGTACTTC. Translation gives CASSFRGSILVLGEQYF.

The V call is TRBV15, the J call TRBJ2-5; the D call may be TRBD1 or TRBD2 (6 bases each). Germline CDR1 reads LNHNV; CDR2 reads YYDKDF (reference sequence). This CDR3 has 18 amino acids. Trimming cost V 5 bases and J 2 bases, with 24 bases left between them. CDR3 coding DNA: TGTGCCACCAGCTTACTCGGGAGCCTACAACAGGGTCAAGAGACCCAGTACTTC. Its protein product is CATSLLGSLQQGQETQYF. Together with reference TRBV15 and TRBJ2-5, the CDR3 gives the full variable domain: DAMVIQNPRYQVTQFGKPVTLSCSQTLNHNVMYWYQQKSSQAPKLLFHYYDKDFNNEADTPDNFQSRRPNTSFCFLDIRSPGLGDTAMYLCATSLLGSLQQGQETQYFGPGTRLLVL.

The gene calls are TRBV27 and TRBJ2-6; D is uncertain. There are 12 residues in the CDR3. With 9 bases removed from V and 1 base from J, the gap between germline ends came to 4 bases. Germline CDR1 reads MNHEY; CDR2 reads SMNVEV (reference sequence). CDR3 residues: CASNSGANVLTF. CDR3 nucleotides: TGTGCCAGTAATTCTGGGGCCAACGTCCTGACTTTC.

The chain uses TRBV28 and TRBJ1-3; D gene unclear. Trimming pared 4 bases from V and 1 base from J, leaving 11 bases between. The CDR3 extends over 15 amino acids. CDR1 and CDR2 (germline): MDHEN, SYDVKM. CDR3 coding DNA: TGTGCCAGCAGTTCCCTGGTGGGGTCTGGAAACACCATATATTTT. Translated: CASSSLVGSGNTIYF.

The chain couples TRBV9 to TRBJ2-1; 10 bases align to TRBD1. CDR1 SGDLS and CDR2 YYNGEE come from the germline V gene. The CDR3 sequence is 15 residues long. J lost 7 bases, V lost 2 bases, and 6 bases had no gene match. CDR3 residues: CASSVSGTGVNEQFF. CDR3 coding DNA: TGTGCCAGCAGCGTCTCCGGGACAGGGGTGAATGAGCAGTTCTTC.

The chain links TRBV4-2 to TRBJ2-7, with 7 nucleotides matching TRBD2. Unmatched junction bases numbered 10, after V lost 6 bases and J lost 5 bases. Germline lookup yields CDR1 LGHNA and CDR2 YNFKEQ. This CDR3 comprises 14 residues. This CDR3 reads CASRRGGRGDEQYF. The CDR3, as DNA: TGTGCCAGCAGGAGGGGCGGGAGAGGCGACGAGCAGTACTTC.

V usage is TRBV5-1 and J usage is TRBJ1-1, with D tentatively TRBD1 (5 bases). Germline V gene sequence: CDR1 SGHRS, CDR2 YFSETQ. This CDR3 has 15 residues. Trimming stripped 0 bases from V and 1 base from J, with 10 bases between. The CDR3 DNA sequence: TGCGCCAGCAGCTTGGTGGGGGTAGGGAACACTGAAGCTTTCTTT. Its translation: CASSLVGVGNTEAFF. Supplemented by reference TRBV5-1 and TRBJ1-1, the full variable domain reads KAGVTQTPRYLIKTRGQQVTLSCSPISGHRSVSWYQQTPGQGLQFLFEYFSETQRNKGNFPGRFSGRQFSNSRSEMNVSTLELGDSALYLCASSLVGVGNTEAFFGQGTRLTVV.

The chain links TRBV7-9 to TRBJ2-7; D might be TRBD1 (6 bases). CDR3 size: 14 residues. Trimming shortened V by 5 bases and J by 2 bases, and 13 bases separated the two germline ends. The germline V gene encodes CDR1 SEHNR and CDR2 FQNEAQ (reference sequence). The CDR3 nucleotides are TGTGCCAGCAGCATAAACAGGGCCCCCTACGAGCAGTACTTC. Its protein product is CASSINRAPYEQYF.